A selection of T cell receptor beta chains follows, all from one sample in a study of blood T cell repertoires in COVID-19. Measured with immunoSEQ multiplex PCR; TCRdb has only the in-frame clones, and not every one. The profile shows roughly 190,000 clones, around 90% of them singletons. The sequenced material came from peripheral blood. The receptors stem from a human donor in a cohort sampled during active COVID-19. Each CDR3 is given with its conserved first and last residue. D genes are given only for firm matches. Only some rows state a clone size, as once, few, many or a class for expanded clones.

>TRBV3-1/TRBV3-2|NA|NA|TRBJ1-1
CASSQTSTEAFF
TGTGCCAGCAGCCAAACAAGCACTGAAGCTTTCTTT
>TRBV20-1|NA|NA|TRBJ1-3
CSASGTGFGNTIYF
TGCAGTGCTAGTGGTACAGGGTTCGGAAACACCATATATTTT
>TRBV7-9|NA|NA|TRBJ2-7
CASSLAVAYEQYF
TGTGCCAGCAGCTTAGCCGTAGCCTACGAGCAGTACTTC
>TRBV29-1|NA|NA|TRBJ1-1
CSVAIKTEAFF
TGCAGCGTGGCAATTAAGACTGAAGCTTTCTTT
>TRBV6-5|NA|TRBD2|TRBJ2-1
CASSLTSGIEQFF
TGTGCCAGCAGTTTGACTAGCGGGATTGAGCAGTTCTTC
>TRBV18|NA|NA|TRBJ2-7
CASSPGGQGRPYEQYF
TGTGCCAGCTCACCAGGTGGTCAGGGCAGGCCCTACGAGCAGTACTTC
>TRBV4-1|NA|NA|TRBJ2-1
CASSQGREQFF
TGCGCCAGCAGCCAAGGGCGGGAGCAGTTCTTC
>TRBV4-1|NA|NA|TRBJ2-5
CASRRQVLAGETQYF
TGCGCCAGCAGGAGACAGGTCTTGGCCGGAGAGACCCAGTACTTC
>TRBV11-2|few|NA|TRBJ2-7
CASSSSSGTTYEQYF
TGTGCCAGCAGCTCCAGCTCCGGGACAACTTACGAGCAGTACTTC
>TRBV12-3/TRBV12-4|NA|NA|TRBJ2-7
CASSLSSSYEQYF
TGTGCCAGCAGTTTGAGTAGCTCCTACGAGCAGTACTTC
>TRBV6-2/TRBV6-3|once|TRBD1|TRBJ2-5
CASSLGQVETQYF
TGTGCCAGCAGCCTGGGACAGGTAGAGACCCAGTACTTC
>TRBV5-1|once|NA|TRBJ1-6
CASSSRALRDNNSPLHF
TGCGCCAGCAGCTCGAGAGCGCTCCGGGATAATAATTCACCCCTCCACTTT
>TRBV6-2/TRBV6-3|NA|NA|TRBJ1-1
CASSYLQGLGNTEAFF
TGTGCCAGCAGTTACTTACAGGGCTTGGGGAACACTGAAGCTTTCTTT
>TRBV23-1|NA|TRBD1|TRBJ1-2
CASTGQGANYGYTF
TGCGCCAGCACGGGACAGGGAGCTAACTATGGCTACACCTTC
>TRBV7-2|NA|NA|TRBJ1-2
CASSFSTNYGYTF
TGTGCCAGCAGCTTTAGCACTAACTATGGCTACACCTTC
>TRBV11-2|NA|TRBD2|TRBJ2-5
CASSYHRGGGRETQYF
TGTGCCAGCAGCTATCACCGCGGGGGGGGACGGGAGACCCAGTACTTC
>TRBV6-2/TRBV6-3|NA|TRBD2|TRBJ2-5
CASSYGLAGAETQYF
TGTGCCAGCAGTTACGGGCTAGCGGGGGCAGAGACCCAGTACTTC
>TRBV5-1|NA|TRBD2|TRBJ2-5
CASSPGTSKETQYF
TGCGCCAGCAGCCCAGGGACTAGCAAAGAGACCCAGTACTTC
>TRBV21-1|few|NA|TRBJ1-5
CASSNLGTGVGGSNQPQHF
TGTGCCAGCAGCAATTTAGGGACAGGGGTAGGTGGAAGCAATCAGCCCCAGCATTTT
>TRBV6-2/TRBV6-3|few|TRBD2|TRBJ2-1
CASSYSREFDEQFF
TGTGCCAGCAGTTACTCGCGGGAGTTCGATGAGCAGTTCTTC
>TRBV24-1|NA|NA|TRBJ2-2
CATSDPGHDTGELFF
TGTGCCACCAGTGACCCGGGACACGACACCGGGGAGCTGTTTTTT
>TRBV9|NA|NA|TRBJ1-1
CASSPGVGVTEAFF
TGTGCCAGCAGCCCCGGGGTAGGAGTCACTGAAGCTTTCTTT
>TRBV6-1|NA|TRBD2|TRBJ2-2
CASSEATSGRVAGELFF
TGTGCCAGCAGTGAAGCTACTAGCGGGAGGGTAGCCGGGGAGCTGTTTTTT
>TRBV3-1/TRBV3-2|NA|NA|TRBJ1-4
CASSKDRVGGAEKLFF
TGTGCCAGCAGCAAAGACCGGGTCGGCGGAGCTGAAAAACTGTTTTTT
>TRBV6-5|NA|NA|TRBJ1-6
CASSTQGNSPLHF
TGTGCCAGCAGTACACAGGGTAATTCACCCCTCCACTTT
>TRBV12-5|NA|TRBD1|TRBJ2-7
CATRQGSYEQYF
TGTGCTACCCGACAGGGAAGCTACGAGCAGTACTTC
>TRBV29-1|NA|TRBD2|TRBJ2-3
CSVATSGGSTDTQYF
TGCAGCGTTGCTACTAGCGGGGGAAGCACAGATACGCAGTATTTT
>TRBV29-1|NA|NA|TRBJ2-7
CSVDDSYEQYF
TGCAGCGTCGATGACTCTTACGAGCAGTACTTC
>TRBV4-1|NA|NA|TRBJ2-2
CASSQVSGSNTGELFF
TGCGCCAGCAGCCAAGTGTCGGGATCGAACACCGGGGAGCTGTTTTTT
>TRBV3-1/TRBV3-2|NA|NA|TRBJ2-4
CASSKGGPPAF
TGTGCCAGCAGCAAAGGGGGGCCGCCAGCCTTC
>TRBV7-2|NA|NA|TRBJ1-6
CASSLARDNSPLHF
TGTGCCAGCAGCTTGGCCAGGGATAATTCACCCCTCCACTTT
>TRBV7-8|NA|TRBD1|TRBJ1-6
CASSSRGGQGVNSPLHF
TGTGCCAGCAGCTCTAGAGGGGGACAGGGGGTAAATTCACCCCTCCACTTT
>TRBV7-9|NA|TRBD1|TRBJ2-5
CASRRTGGETQYF
TGTGCCAGCAGACGGACAGGGGGAGAGACCCAGTACTTC
>TRBV6-2/TRBV6-3|NA|NA|TRBJ2-1
CASSYYGPEWVNYNEQFF
TGTGCCAGCAGTTACTACGGCCCGGAGTGGGTTAACTACAATGAGCAGTTCTTC
>TRBV7-2|once|TRBD1|TRBJ2-1
CASSLAPGTVGNEQFF
TGTGCCAGCAGCTTAGCTCCCGGGACAGTAGGGAATGAGCAGTTCTTC
>TRBV4-3|NA|NA|TRBJ2-1
CASSQDLEPSSYNEQFF
TGCGCCAGCAGCCAAGATCTCGAGCCGAGCTCCTACAATGAGCAGTTCTTC
>TRBV5-8|NA|NA|TRBJ2-5
CASTFLGRFQETQYF
TGTGCCAGCACCTTCCTGGGCAGATTTCAAGAGACCCAGTACTTC
>TRBV5-1|NA|NA|TRBJ2-5
CASSLDPHLPQETQYF
TGCGCCAGCAGCTTGGATCCCCACTTACCCCAAGAGACCCAGTACTTC
>TRBV15|NA|TRBD1|TRBJ1-2
CATSRDRTGSSVGYTF
TGTGCCACCAGCAGAGATCGGACAGGGAGTTCTGTTGGCTACACCTTC
>TRBV27|NA|NA|TRBJ1-1
CASSLYRQNTEAFF
TGTGCCAGCAGTTTATACCGACAGAACACTGAAGCTTTCTTT
>TRBV2|NA|TRBD1|TRBJ1-1
CASSRDRGLNTEAFF
TGTGCCAGCAGCCGGGACAGGGGGTTGAACACTGAAGCTTTCTTT
>TRBV7-9|NA|TRBD1|TRBJ2-5
CASSLASGGWQETQYF
TGTGCCAGCAGCTTAGCTTCAGGGGGCTGGCAAGAGACCCAGTACTTC
>TRBV2|NA|NA|TRBJ2-1
CASSESGGTYNEQFF
TGTGCCAGCAGTGAATCGGGGGGCACCTACAATGAGCAGTTCTTC
>TRBV6-1|NA|TRBD1|TRBJ2-5
CASSGGDRGSAETQYF
TGTGCCAGCAGTGGGGGGGACAGGGGTTCGGCGGAGACCCAGTACTTC
>TRBV19|once|TRBD1|TRBJ1-5
CASSLRTGLYSNQPQHF
TGTGCCAGTAGTCTCCGGACAGGGCTGTATAGCAATCAGCCCCAGCATTTT
>TRBV7-2|NA|NA|TRBJ2-2
CASSLSPNTGELFF
TGTGCCAGCAGCTTAAGCCCGAACACCGGGGAGCTGTTTTTT
>TRBV6-5|NA|TRBD2|TRBJ2-1
CASSKAGTRYEQFF
TGTGCCAGCAGCAAAGCCGGGACTAGGTATGAGCAGTTCTTC